The 27 T cell receptor beta chains presented below share a single source sample, sequenced in a study of CD8 T cells in Susac syndrome. Reverse transcription of about 0.5 to 1 ug RNA was carried out with random hexamers. From the immunoSEQ multiplex PCR reads, TCRdb called clonotypes with MiXCR, one entry per CDR3 protein. Counted here are approximately 300,000 distinct CDR3 sequences, about 91% occurring once; the ten biggest clones make up more than 0.15%. The sample was CD8+ T cells from PBMCs. All receptors come from a human donor with multiple sclerosis.

The chain recombines TRBV23-1 with TRBJ1-1; the D is unclear. TRBV23-1 is marked as an open reading frame, function uncertain. The ends were cut back, 7 bases at V and 0 bases at J, with 9 bases in the middle. The CDR3 has 13 residues. The CDR3 is CASTRHLNTEAFF. The CDR3 nucleotides read TGCGCCAGCACCAGACACCTGAACACTGAAGCTTTCTTT.

The J gene is TRBJ2-7, the V gene TRBV9; D uncertain. Germline CDR1 SGDLS, CDR2 YYNGEE. CDR3 length equals 15 residues. The V and J ends lost 0 bases and 3 bases respectively, with 13 bases between them. CDR3 in DNA: TGTGCCAGCAGCGTAGACTATGGGGTGCTCTACGAGCAGTACTTC. Translating gives CASSVDYGVLYEQYF.

CDR3 in DNA: TGTGCCAGCAGTTCTAACAGAGGGAACTATGGCTACACCTTC. Protein: CASSSNRGNYGYTF. The chain combines TRBV28 with TRBJ1-2, with D uncertain. Germline-derived CDR1 and CDR2 are MDHEN and SYDVKM. The CDR3 loop spans 14 amino acids. V lost 4 bases to trimming and J lost 2 bases, with 11 bases between them.

This sequence joins TRBV20-1 and TRBJ2-7; 9 positions agree with TRBD1. Germline assignment: CDR1 DFQATT and CDR2 SNEGSKA (reference sequence). There are 16 residues in the CDR3. The V and J ends lost 4 bases and 3 bases, in that order; junction bases with no gene match: 13. DNA of the CDR3: TGCAGTGCTACCCAACCGGGACAGGGAAAGGACTACGAGCAGTACTTC. Encoded protein: CSATQPGQGKDYEQYF.

In this sample, this clonotype turned up once. The chain joins TRBV6-2 or TRBV6-3 to TRBJ2-7, with TRBD2 matching 7 bases. Looked up from germline, CDR1 is MNHEY and CDR2 is SVGEGT. V lost 0 bases to trimming and J lost 4 bases; unmatched junction nucleotides: 6. The CDR3 loop spans 15 amino acids. This CDR3 is CASSYSTSSGYEQYF. In DNA, the CDR3 is TGTGCCAGCAGTTACTCGACTAGCTCGGGATACGAGCAGTACTTC.

This rearrangement joins TRBV5-1 to TRBJ1-4, with a tentative D call TRBD1 (5 bases). Trimming stripped 0 bases from V and 6 bases from J, with 9 bases between. CDR1 is SGHRS, CDR2 YFSETQ, per germline. The CDR3 length is 14 residues. CDR3 DNA sequence: TGCGCCAGCAGCTTGGAAGGGACTTATGAAAAACTGTTTTTT. It specifies CASSLEGTYEKLFF.

This chain uses TRBV5-1 with TRBJ2-7; a possible D gene is TRBD2 (5 bases). The V gene lost 0 bases and the J gene lost 0 bases, with 10 bases spanning the gap. This CDR3 spans 15 amino acids. Germline CDR1 is SGHRS and CDR2 is YFSETQ. As DNA, the CDR3 is TGCGCCAGCAGCTTGGGGGTAGCGAACTCCTACGAGCAGTACTTC. Protein: CASSLGVANSYEQYF.

The CDR3 DNA sequence: TGTGCCAGCACCAGGTTGAGAGAGGGCCTTTCCGATGAGCAGTTCTTC. This codes for CASTRLREGLSDEQFF. The chain joins TRBV7-8 to TRBJ2-1; TRBD2 might be the D (5 bases). The CDR3 loop spans 16 amino acids. Trimming shortened V by 7 bases and J by 8 bases, and 24 bases separated the two germline ends. Germline V gene sequence: CDR1 SGHVS, CDR2 FQNEAQ. Complete variable domain (other parts from reference TRBV7-8 and TRBJ2-1): GAGVSQSPRYKVAKRGQDVALRCDPISGHVSLFWYQQALGQGPEFLTYFQNEAQLDKSGLPSDRFFAERPEGSVSTLKIQRTQQEDSAVYLCASTRLREGLSDEQFFGPGTRLTVL.

The CDR3 sequence: CASSPRLGSSYEQYF. CDR3 coding DNA: TGTGCCAGCAGTCCCCGACTAGGGAGCTCCTACGAGCAGTACTTC. The rearrangement links TRBV27 to TRBJ2-7, with a weak D call TRBD2 (6 bases). From germline, CDR1 is MNHEY and CDR2 SMNVEV (reference sequence). V lost 5 bases to trimming and J lost 0 bases, with 14 bases between them. This CDR3 is built from 15 residues.

This sequence joins TRBV30 and TRBJ2-1; TRBD1 is a possible D gene (5 bases). V lost 3 bases, J lost 2 bases, and 14 bases lay in between. The CDR3 covers 15 residues. CDR1 is GTSNPN and CDR2 is SVGIG in the germline V gene (reference sequence). The CDR3 DNA follows: TGTGCCTGGAGACCTAAGGGGTTAGCCTACAATGAGCAGTTCTTC. Amino acids: CAWRPKGLAYNEQFF.

The chain couples TRBV14 to TRBJ2-7; possibly TRBD1 for D (6 bases). There are 17 residues in the CDR3. CDR1 is SGHDN, CDR2 FVKESK, per germline. V was trimmed by 0 bases and J by 7 bases, leaving 22 bases between them. In nucleotides, the CDR3 is TGTGCCAGCAGCCAAGATTTCAAGGACAGAAGACCGGTTGAGCAGTACTTC. It is translated as CASSQDFKDRRPVEQYF.

The chain employs TRBV20-1 and TRBJ2-7, with a tentative D call TRBD2 (6 bases). CDR3 length: 13 residues. Per the germline V gene, CDR1 is DFQATT and CDR2 is SNEGSKA (reference sequence). With 0 bases removed from V and 5 bases from J, the gap between germline ends came to 11 bases. The CDR3 protein is CSARDSSVDEQYF. The CDR3 region has the DNA TGCAGTGCTAGAGACTCTAGCGTCGACGAGCAGTACTTC.

The V call is TRBV6-2 or TRBV6-3, the J call TRBJ2-7; D not resolved. V was pared by 4 bases and J by 3 bases, with 10 bases between. CDR1 is MNHEY and CDR2 is SVGEGT in the germline V gene. The CDR3 spans 13 residues. Here the CDR3 DNA reads TGTGCCAGCAGTTTTGACAAATACTACGAGCAGTACTTC. Protein product: CASSFDKYYEQYF.

This chain uses TRBV7-9 with TRBJ2-3; the match to TRBD1 covers 8 bases. The CDR3 contains 14 residues. Germline loops: CDR1 SEHNR, CDR2 FQNEAQ (reference sequence). The trim removed 5 bases at V and 5 bases at J, leaving 6 bases unmatched. CDR3 region: CASSAQGAVDTQYF. In nucleotides, the CDR3 is TGTGCCAGCAGCGCCCAGGGGGCCGTAGATACGCAGTATTTT.

This chain links TRBV6-2 or TRBV6-3 with TRBJ1-5; D remains ambiguous. V gave up 0 bases and J gave up 0 bases, with 6 bases separating them. The CDR3 has 15 residues. Germline V gives CDR1 MNHEY, CDR2 SVGEGT. CDR3 in amino acids: CASSYSTISNQPQHF. The CDR3 coding sequence is TGTGCCAGCAGTTACTCAACCATTAGCAATCAGCCCCAGCATTTT.

V is TRBV27 and J is TRBJ2-1; D remains unclear. Germline CDR1 and CDR2: MNHEY and SMNVEV (reference sequence). Trimming removed 3 bases at V and 4 bases at J, with 10 bases between. This CDR3 is 14 amino acids long. The CDR3 reads CASSFGTRYNEQFF. CDR3 coding DNA: TGTGCCAGCAGTTTCGGCACGAGGTACAATGAGCAGTTCTTC.

This chain connects TRBV6-2 or TRBV6-3 to TRBJ2-1; TRBD2 matches 11 bases. The germline CDR1 and CDR2 sequences are MNHEY and SVGEGT. The V segment lost 0 bases and the J segment 10 bases; nucleotides outside the gene matches: 8. There are 16 residues in the CDR3. The CDR3 nucleotides read TGTGCCAGCAGTTACTCGTTAGGACTAGCGGGTGCGGAGCAGTTCTTC. Its protein is CASSYSLGLAGAEQFF.

The rearrangement links TRBV12-5 to TRBJ2-1; D uncertain. V was clipped by 0 bases and J by 12 bases, with 15 bases between them. The CDR3 contains 14 residues. Germline values: CDR1 LGHNT, CDR2 FRNRAP. For the CDR3, the DNA is TGTGCTAGTGGTTTGGTACCTCCTCGCAATCGGCAGTTCTTC. It codes for CASGLVPPRNRQFF.

The chain joins TRBV19 to TRBJ2-7, with 9 bases aligning to TRBD1. In germline, CDR1 is LNHDA, CDR2 SQIVND (reference sequence). Trimming at V came to 5 bases and at J to 6 bases, leaving 5 bases not matched to a gene. The CDR3 is 13 residues long. CDR3 region: CASSPGTGIEQYF. In DNA form, the CDR3 reads TGTGCCAGTAGTCCCGGGACAGGGATCGAGCAGTACTTC.

The V and J genes are TRBV27 and TRBJ2-7; 8 bases map to TRBD1. CDR3 size: 14 residues. V shed 5 bases, J shed 3 bases, and the junction held 6 bases outside the gene matches. Germline V gene data show CDR1 as MNHEY and CDR2 as SMNVEV (reference sequence). The CDR3: CASSGQGSIYEQYF. As DNA, the CDR3 is TGTGCCAGCAGTGGACAGGGAAGCATCTACGAGCAGTACTTC.

The chain joins TRBV4-2 to TRBJ2-1, with TRBD2 identical over 7 bases. The V gene end was trimmed by 3 bases and the J gene end by 8 bases; junction bases not matched to a gene: 7. CDR3 length equals 14 residues. CDR1 is LGHNA, CDR2 YNFKEQ, per germline. The CDR3 DNA is TGTGCCAGCAGCCAGCAGACTAGCTTCGATGAGCAGTTCTTC. Protein product: CASSQQTSFDEQFF.

V and J are TRBV5-8 and TRBJ2-6; maybe TRBD2 (6 bases). The CDR3 consists of 18 residues. The V gene's germline CDR1 is SGHTS and CDR2 YDEGEE. Deletions cut 3 bases from V and 0 bases from J, with 16 bases between. DNA of the CDR3: TGTGCCAGCAGCTACGGACGGGGGAGACGCTCTGGGGCCAACGTCCTGACTTTC. Its translation: CASSYGRGRRSGANVLTF.

The rearrangement uses TRBV7-8 and TRBJ2-2; D perhaps matches TRBD2 (6 bases). Germline V gene data show CDR1 as SGHVS and CDR2 as FQNEAQ. CDR3 size: 15 residues. The germline V and J ends were trimmed by 5 bases and 1 base, with 11 bases remaining between them. Written as DNA, the CDR3 is TGTGCCAGCAGCCCCGGGGGACGGAACACCGGGGAGCTGTTTTTT. This sequence encodes CASSPGGRNTGELFF. The full variable domain, rest sourced from reference TRBV7-8 and TRBJ2-2, is GAGVSQSPRYKVAKRGQDVALRCDPISGHVSLFWYQQALGQGPEFLTYFQNEAQLDKSGLPSDRFFAERPEGSVSTLKIQRTQQEDSAVYLCASSPGGRNTGELFFGEGSRLTVL.

Details on this clonotype: A junction boundary mismatches the germline segment, possibly from a read error. The chain uses TRBV29-1 and TRBJ2-1; 16 bases agree with TRBD2. CDR3 length: 17 amino acids. Germline V gene data show CDR1 as SQVTM and CDR2 as ANQGSEA. The CDR3 DNA sequence: TGCAGCGTTAAAGACCTAGGGACTAGCGGGAGGGCCGGTGAGCAGTTCTTC. This encodes CSVKDLGTSGRAGEQFF.

This clonotype was found a few times. The chain has TRBV6-2 or TRBV6-3 and TRBJ2-7; D perhaps matches TRBD1 (5 bases). This CDR3 has 13 residues. V was pared by 9 bases and J by 2 bases, with 14 bases between. Germline V gives CDR1 MNHEY, CDR2 SVGEGT. The CDR3 nucleotides read TGTGCCAGTAGTCCAGGGCCGACCTACGAGCAGTACTTC. Translated, it gives CASSPGPTYEQYF.

The V and J genes are TRBV5-1 and TRBJ1-1; no clear D gene. Trimming took off 1 base at V and 6 bases at J, with 13 bases between the two ends. Germline CDR1 reads SGHRS; CDR2 reads YFSETQ. The CDR3 has 14 amino acids. CDR3 DNA sequence: TGCGCCAGCAGCTTGACGGTACGGGTCTCTGAAGCTTTCTTT. Protein product: CASSLTVRVSEAFF.

The V gene is TRBV13, the J gene TRBJ1-4, with 12 nucleotides matching TRBD1. Germline lookup yields CDR1 PRHDT and CDR2 FYEKMQ (reference sequence). Trimming at V came to 4 bases and at J to 7 bases, leaving 10 bases not matched to a gene. The CDR3 covers 17 residues. CDR3 nucleotide sequence: TGTGCCAGCAGCTCTGAAGGGACAGGGGGCGGCAGTGAAAAACTGTTTTTT. Protein sequence: CASSSEGTGGGSEKLFF.